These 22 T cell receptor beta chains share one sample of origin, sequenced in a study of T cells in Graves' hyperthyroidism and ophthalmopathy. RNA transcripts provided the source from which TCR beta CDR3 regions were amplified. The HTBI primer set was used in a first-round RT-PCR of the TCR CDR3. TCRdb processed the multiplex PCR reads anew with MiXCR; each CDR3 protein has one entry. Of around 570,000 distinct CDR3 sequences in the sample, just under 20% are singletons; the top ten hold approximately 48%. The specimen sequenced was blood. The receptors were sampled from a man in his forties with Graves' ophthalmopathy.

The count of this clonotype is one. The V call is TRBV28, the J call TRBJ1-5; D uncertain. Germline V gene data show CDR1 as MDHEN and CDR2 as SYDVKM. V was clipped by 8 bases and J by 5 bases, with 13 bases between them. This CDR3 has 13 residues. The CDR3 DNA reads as TGTGCCAGCCAAGGGCCCACCCATCAGCCCCAGCATTTT. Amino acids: CASQGPTHQPQHF.

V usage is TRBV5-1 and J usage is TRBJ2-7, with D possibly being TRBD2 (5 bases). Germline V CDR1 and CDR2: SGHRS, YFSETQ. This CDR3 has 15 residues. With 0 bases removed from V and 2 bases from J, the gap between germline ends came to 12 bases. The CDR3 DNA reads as TGCGCCAGCAGCTTGGTTGATGGGAGTGCCTACGAGCAGTACTTC. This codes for CASSLVDGSAYEQYF.

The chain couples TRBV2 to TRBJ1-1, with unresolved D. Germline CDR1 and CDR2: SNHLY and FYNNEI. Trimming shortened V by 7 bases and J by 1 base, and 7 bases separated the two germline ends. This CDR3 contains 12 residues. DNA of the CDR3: TGTGCCAGCAAAAAGGGGAACACTGAAGCTTTCTTT. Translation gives CASKKGNTEAFF.

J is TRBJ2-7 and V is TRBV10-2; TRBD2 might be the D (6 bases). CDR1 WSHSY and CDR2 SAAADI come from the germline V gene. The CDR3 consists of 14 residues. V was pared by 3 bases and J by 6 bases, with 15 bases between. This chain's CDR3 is CASSDLKVGGEQYF. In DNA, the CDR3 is TGCGCCAGCAGTGACCTAAAGGTCGGGGGCGAGCAGTACTTC.

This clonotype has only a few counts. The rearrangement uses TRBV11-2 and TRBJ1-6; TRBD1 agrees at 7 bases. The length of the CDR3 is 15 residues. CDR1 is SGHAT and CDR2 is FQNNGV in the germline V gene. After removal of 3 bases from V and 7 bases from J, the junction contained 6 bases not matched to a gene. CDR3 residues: CASSLLGTANSPLHF. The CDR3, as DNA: TGTGCCAGCAGCTTGCTAGGGACAGCAAATTCACCCCTCCACTTT.

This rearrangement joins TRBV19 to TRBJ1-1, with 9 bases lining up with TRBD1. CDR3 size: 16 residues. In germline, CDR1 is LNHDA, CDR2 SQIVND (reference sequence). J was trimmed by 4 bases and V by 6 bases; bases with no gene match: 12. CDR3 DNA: TGTGCCAGTAGGTCCGGGACAGGGCAATGGAGCACTGAAGCTTTCTTT. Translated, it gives CASRSGTGQWSTEAFF.

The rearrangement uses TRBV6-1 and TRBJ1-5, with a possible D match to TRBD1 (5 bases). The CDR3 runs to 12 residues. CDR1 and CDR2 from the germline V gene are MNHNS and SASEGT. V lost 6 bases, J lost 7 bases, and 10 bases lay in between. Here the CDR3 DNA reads TGTGCCAGCAGCCAGGACATCCAGCCCCAGCATTTT. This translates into CASSQDIQPQHF.

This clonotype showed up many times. CDR3 loop: CASSFSDRGGYYFNEQFF. In DNA form, the CDR3 reads TGTGCCAGCAGCTTCAGCGACAGGGGCGGCTACTACTTCAATGAGCAGTTCTTC. The chain has TRBV7-9 and TRBJ2-1; 8 bases map to TRBD1. V shed 3 bases, J shed 6 bases, and the junction held 16 bases outside the gene matches. Germline CDR1 reads SEHNR; CDR2 reads FQNEAQ (reference sequence). The CDR3 length is 18 residues.

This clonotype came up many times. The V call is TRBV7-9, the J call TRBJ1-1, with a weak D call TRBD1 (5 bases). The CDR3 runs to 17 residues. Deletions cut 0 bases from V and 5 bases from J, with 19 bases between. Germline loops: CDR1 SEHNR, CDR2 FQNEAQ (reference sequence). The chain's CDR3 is CASSLALGVLRETEAFF. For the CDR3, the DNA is TGTGCCAGCAGCTTAGCGCTGGGGGTATTAAGAGAAACTGAAGCTTTCTTT.

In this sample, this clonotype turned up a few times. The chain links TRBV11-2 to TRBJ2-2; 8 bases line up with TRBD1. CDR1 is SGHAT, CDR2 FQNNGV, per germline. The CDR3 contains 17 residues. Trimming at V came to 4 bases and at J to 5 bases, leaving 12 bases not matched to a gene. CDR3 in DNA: TGTGCCAGCAGCTCCTGGGGGACAGGTTTAATTACCGGGGAGCTGTTTTTT. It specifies CASSSWGTGLITGELFF.

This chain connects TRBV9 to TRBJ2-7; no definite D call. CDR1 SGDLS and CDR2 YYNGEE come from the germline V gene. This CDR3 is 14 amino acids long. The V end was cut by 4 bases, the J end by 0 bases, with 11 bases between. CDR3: CASSPGANSYEQYF. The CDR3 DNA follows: TGTGCCAGCAGCCCCGGAGCGAACTCCTACGAGCAGTACTTC.

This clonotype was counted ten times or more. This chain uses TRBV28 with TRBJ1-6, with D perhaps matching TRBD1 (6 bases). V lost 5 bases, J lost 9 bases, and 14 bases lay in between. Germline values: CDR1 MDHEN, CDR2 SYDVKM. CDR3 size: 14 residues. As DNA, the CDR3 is TGTGCCAGCAGTCCCCAGGGGCTTGTTTCACCCCTCCACTTT. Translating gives CASSPQGLVSPLHF. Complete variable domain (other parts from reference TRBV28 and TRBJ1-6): DVKVTQSSRYLVKRTGEKVFLECVQDMDHENMFWYRQDPGLGLRLIYFSYDVKMKEKGDIPEGYSVSREKKERFSLILESASTNQTSMYLCASSPQGLVSPLHFGNGTRLTVT.

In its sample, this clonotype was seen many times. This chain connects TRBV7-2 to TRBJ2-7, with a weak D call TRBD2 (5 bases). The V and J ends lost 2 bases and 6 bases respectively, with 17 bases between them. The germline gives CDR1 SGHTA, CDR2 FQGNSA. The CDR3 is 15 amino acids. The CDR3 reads CASSLQSGSHGEQYF. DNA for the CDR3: TGTGCCAGCAGCTTACAGAGTGGGAGTCATGGCGAGCAGTACTTC. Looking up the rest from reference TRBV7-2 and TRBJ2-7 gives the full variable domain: GAGVSQSPSNKVTEKGKDVELRCDPISGHTALYWYRQSLGQGLEFLIYFQGNSAPDKSGLPSDRFSAERTGGSVSTLTIQRTQQEDSAVYLCASSLQSGSHGEQYFGPGTRLTVT.

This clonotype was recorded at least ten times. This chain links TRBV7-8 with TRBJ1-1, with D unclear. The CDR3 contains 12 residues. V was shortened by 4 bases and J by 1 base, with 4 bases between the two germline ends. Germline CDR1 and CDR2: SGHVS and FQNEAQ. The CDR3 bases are TGTGCCAGCAGCTGGCCGAACACTGAAGCTTTCTTT. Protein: CASSWPNTEAFF.

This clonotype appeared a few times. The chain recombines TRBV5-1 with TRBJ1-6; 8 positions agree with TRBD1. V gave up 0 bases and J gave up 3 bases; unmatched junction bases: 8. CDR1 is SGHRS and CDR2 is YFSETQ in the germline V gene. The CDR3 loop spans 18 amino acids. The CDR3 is CASSLDLQGEFYNSPLHF. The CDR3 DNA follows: TGCGCCAGCAGCTTGGACCTACAGGGGGAGTTCTATAATTCACCCCTCCACTTT.

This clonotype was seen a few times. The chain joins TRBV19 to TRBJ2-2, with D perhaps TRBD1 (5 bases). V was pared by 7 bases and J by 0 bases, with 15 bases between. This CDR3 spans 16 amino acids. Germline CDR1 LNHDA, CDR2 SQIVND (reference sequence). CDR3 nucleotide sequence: TGTGCCAGTACTCGTCTTGGCAGGGCGAACACCGGGGAGCTGTTTTTT. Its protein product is CASTRLGRANTGELFF.

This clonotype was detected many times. CDR3 residues: CASSPYSADTQYF. The CDR3 DNA follows: TGTGCCAGCAGCCCGTATTCGGCAGATACGCAGTATTTT. The gene calls are TRBV7-9 and TRBJ2-3, with D unresolved. Germline V gives CDR1 SEHNR, CDR2 FQNEAQ (reference sequence). This CDR3 has 13 amino acids. Trimming removed 5 bases from V and 4 bases from J, with 10 bases in between. Filled out from reference TRBV7-9 and TRBJ2-3, the complete variable domain reads DTGVSQNPRHKITKRGQNVTFRCDPISEHNRLYWYRQTLGQGPEFLTYFQNEAQLEKSRLLSDRFSAERPKGSFSTLEIQRTEQGDSAMYLCASSPYSADTQYFGPGTRLTVL.

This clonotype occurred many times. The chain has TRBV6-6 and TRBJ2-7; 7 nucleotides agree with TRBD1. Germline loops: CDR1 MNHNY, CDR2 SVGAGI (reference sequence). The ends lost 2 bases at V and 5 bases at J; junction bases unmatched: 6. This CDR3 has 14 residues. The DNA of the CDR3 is TGTGCCAGCAGTTACAAGAGGGACAGACACGAGCAGTACTTC. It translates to CASSYKRDRHEQYF.

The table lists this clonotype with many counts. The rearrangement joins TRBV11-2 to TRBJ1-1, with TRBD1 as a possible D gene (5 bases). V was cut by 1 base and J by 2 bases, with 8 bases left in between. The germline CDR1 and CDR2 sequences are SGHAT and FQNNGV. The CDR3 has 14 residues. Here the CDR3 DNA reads TGTGCCAGCAGCTTAGCCCGGACAAACACTGAAGCTTTCTTT. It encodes CASSLARTNTEAFF.

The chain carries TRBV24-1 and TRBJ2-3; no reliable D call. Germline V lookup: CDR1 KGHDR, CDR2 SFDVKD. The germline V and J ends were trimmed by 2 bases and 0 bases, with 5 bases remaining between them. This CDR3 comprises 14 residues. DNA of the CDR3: TGTGCCACCAGTGATTCAGGCAGCACAGATACGCAGTATTTT. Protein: CATSDSGSTDTQYF.

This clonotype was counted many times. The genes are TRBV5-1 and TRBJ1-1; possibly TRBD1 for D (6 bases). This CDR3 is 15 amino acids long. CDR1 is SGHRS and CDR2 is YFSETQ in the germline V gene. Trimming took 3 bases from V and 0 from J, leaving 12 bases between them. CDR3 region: CASSSQTGMNTEAFF. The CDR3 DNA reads TGCGCCAGCAGCTCCCAAACAGGGATGAACACTGAAGCTTTCTTT.

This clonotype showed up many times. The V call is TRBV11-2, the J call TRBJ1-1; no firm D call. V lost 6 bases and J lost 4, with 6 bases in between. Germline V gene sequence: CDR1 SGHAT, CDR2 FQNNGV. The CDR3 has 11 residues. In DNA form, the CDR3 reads TGTGCCAGCAGGGTGGGCACTGAAGCTTTCTTT. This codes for CASRVGTEAFF.